One and the same sample provided the 23 T cell receptor beta chains below, sequenced in a study of blood T cell repertoires in COVID-19. Assay: immunoSEQ multiplex PCR; the TCRdb copy retains only in-frame clones and omits some. The sample holds under 200,000 clones, approximately 80% seen once. Sequences were obtained from peripheral blood. All receptors derive from a human donor in a cohort sampled during active COVID-19.

V is TRBV6-2 or TRBV6-3 and J is TRBJ2-5; D might be TRBD1 (5 bases). Trimming took 0 bases from V and 2 from J, leaving 13 bases between them. Germline V gene sequence: CDR1 MNHEY, CDR2 SVGEGT. The CDR3 runs 16 residues. Here the CDR3 reads CASSYSVGATQETQYF. DNA for the CDR3: TGTGCCAGCAGTTACTCGGTAGGGGCTACTCAAGAGACCCAGTACTTC.

The V gene is TRBV6-5, the J gene TRBJ2-5, with TRBD1 identical over 8 bases. Germline-derived CDR1 and CDR2 are MNHEY and SVGAGI. The CDR3 is 14 residues long. Trimming cost V 6 bases and J 5 bases; bases outside gene matches: 8. CDR3 sequence reads: CASRPDRGWETQYF. The CDR3 coding sequence is TGTGCCAGCAGGCCCGACAGGGGATGGGAGACCCAGTACTTC.

The rearrangement links TRBV13 to TRBJ2-3; 10 bases agree with TRBD2. This CDR3 has 17 residues. The V and J ends lost 2 bases and 4 bases, in that order; junction bases with no gene match: 9. Germline assignment: CDR1 PRHDT and CDR2 FYEKMQ (reference sequence). The CDR3 loop reads CASSLSPGLAIPDTQYF. CDR3 nucleotide sequence: TGTGCCAGCAGCTTAAGCCCGGGACTAGCGATTCCAGATACGCAGTATTTT.

This chain joins TRBV7-3 and TRBJ2-3, with 7 bases lining up with TRBD2. CDR1 is SGHTA, CDR2 FQGTGA, per germline. The CDR3 length is 17 residues. J gave up 8 bases and V 5 bases, and 19 bases lay outside the gene matches. CDR3 DNA sequence: TGTGCCAGCAGCCCCTCTAGTGGATCGTGGGGCGGGGGTACGCAGTATTTT. Translating gives CASSPSSGSWGGGTQYF.

The CDR3 nucleotides read TGTGCCAGCAGCCCCCCGACAGGAAGTAACTATGGCTACACCTTC. It yields the protein CASSPPTGSNYGYTF. The chain joins TRBV5-6 to TRBJ1-2; D is possibly TRBD1 (6 bases). CDR1 is SGHDT, CDR2 YYEEEE, per germline. CDR3 size: 15 residues. With 4 bases removed from V and 1 base from J, the gap between germline ends came to 14 bases.

Only one count was recorded for this clone. J is TRBJ2-7 and V is TRBV27, with D maybe TRBD1 (6 bases). Between the trimmed V and J ends, which lost 5 bases and 0 bases, there was a span of 11 bases. The CDR3 has 14 amino acids. Germline loops: CDR1 MNHEY, CDR2 SMNVEV (reference sequence). CDR3: CASSLKGGSYEQYF. The CDR3 DNA reads TGTGCCAGCAGTCTTAAAGGGGGCTCCTACGAGCAGTACTTC.

The chain links TRBV3-1 (or the pseudogene TRBV3-2) to TRBJ1-6; 7 nucleotides align to TRBD1. The junction had 12 bases not matched to a gene; V was cut back by 4 bases and J by 3 bases. Germline lookup yields CDR1 LGHDT and CDR2 YNNKEL (reference sequence). This CDR3 has 18 residues. The CDR3 loop reads CASSRTPGGDSYNSPLHF. The DNA for the CDR3 is TGTGCCAGCAGCCGAACACCCGGCGGGGACAGCTATAATTCACCCCTCCACTTT.

The rearrangement links TRBV27 to TRBJ2-7, with 7 nucleotides matching TRBD1. Germline CDR1 and CDR2: MNHEY and SMNVEV (reference sequence). V was clipped by 4 bases and J by 0 bases; unmatched bases: 6. The CDR3 length is 15 residues. CDR3: CASSSTQGTSYEQYF. CDR3 DNA: TGTGCCAGCAGTTCGACACAGGGGACCTCCTACGAGCAGTACTTC.

This rearrangement joins TRBV5-1 to TRBJ2-7; D gene unclear. CDR1 SGHRS and CDR2 YFSETQ come from the germline V gene. Trimming removed 0 bases at V and 1 base at J, with 8 bases between. CDR3 length equals 14 residues. The CDR3 sequence: CASSLVARSYEQYF. The DNA of the CDR3 is TGCGCCAGCAGCTTGGTAGCTAGGTCCTACGAGCAGTACTTC.

The V and J genes are TRBV5-5 and TRBJ2-7; 7 positions match TRBD1. The J segment lost 1 base and the V segment lost 1 base, leaving 2 bases of the junction unmatched. The CDR3 spans 14 residues. The germline V gene has CDR1 SGHKS and CDR2 YYEKEE (reference sequence). CDR3 in amino acids: CASSLTGVSYEQYF. CDR3 in DNA: TGTGCCAGCAGCTTGACAGGGGTTTCCTACGAGCAGTACTTC.

This chain links TRBV11-3 with TRBJ1-1; D is possibly TRBD1 (5 bases). V shed 5 bases and J shed 5 bases, with 12 bases lying between them. There are 13 residues in the CDR3. Germline CDR1 is SGHNT and CDR2 is YENEEA. The CDR3 DNA is TGTGCCAGCAGCCATGGGGGGGGGACTGAAGCTTTCTTT. Translation: CASSHGGGTEAFF.

The rearrangement links TRBV4-1 to TRBJ1-3, with D perhaps TRBD1 (6 bases). This CDR3 is built from 17 residues. V dropped 1 base and J dropped 4 bases, with 17 bases sitting between them. Germline CDR1 and CDR2: MGHRA and YSYEKL. CDR3 nucleotides: TGCGCCAGCAGCCAAGGCCTTGGGGGGGCAGAAGGAAACACCATATATTTT. This translates into CASSQGLGGAEGNTIYF.

The genes are TRBV27 and TRBJ1-6; the D is unclear. This CDR3 is 13 amino acids long. Trimming shortened V by 6 bases and J by 9 bases, and 12 bases separated the two germline ends. Germline V gene lookup returns CDR1 MNHEY and CDR2 SMNVEV (reference sequence). Written as DNA, the CDR3 is TGTGCCAGCAGCCTCCTATCAGGTTCACCCCTCCACTTT. Its translation is CASSLLSGSPLHF.

CDR3 sequence (DNA): TGTGCCAGCAGCTTAGGAAACGGGAGAGTGGAGACCCAGTACTTC. Its translation is CASSLGNGRVETQYF. The chain is built from TRBV7-6 and TRBJ2-5, with D possibly being TRBD2 (6 bases). The CDR3 consists of 15 residues. Germline lookup yields CDR1 SGHVS and CDR2 FNYEAQ. Deletions cut 1 base from V and 5 bases from J, with 14 bases between.

This chain joins TRBV29-1 and TRBJ1-1; TRBD1 matches at 8 bases. The germline V gene encodes CDR1 SQVTM and CDR2 ANQGSEA. The CDR3 is made up of 16 amino acids. J was trimmed by 0 bases and V by 3 bases; bases with no gene match: 9. In nucleotides, the CDR3 is TGCAGCGTTGATCCAGGGGGCGGTAAAATGAACACTGAAGCTTTCTTT. Its protein is CSVDPGGGKMNTEAFF.

This sequence joins TRBV5-5 and TRBJ2-1; D perhaps matches TRBD2 (6 bases). V was shortened by 3 bases and J by 5 bases, with 6 bases between the two germline ends. The germline gives CDR1 SGHKS, CDR2 YYEKEE (reference sequence). The CDR3 spans 12 residues. CDR3 amino acids: CASSWGDNEQFF. In DNA, the CDR3 is TGTGCCAGCAGCTGGGGGGACAATGAGCAGTTCTTC.

This chain uses TRBV7-9 with TRBJ1-2, with 8 bases that match TRBD1. Trimming removed 1 base from V and 7 bases from J; junction bases left unmatched: 8. The CDR3 is made up of 15 amino acids. CDR1 is SEHNR, CDR2 FQNEAQ, per germline (reference sequence). CDR3 sequence (DNA): TGTGCCAGCAGCTTAGGGGGGACAGGATTCGGTGGCTACACCTTC. It is translated as CASSLGGTGFGGYTF.

This chain connects TRBV6-5 to TRBJ2-3; TRBD2 matches 10 bases. The germline V gene has CDR1 MNHEY and CDR2 SVGAGI. The CDR3 loop spans 15 amino acids. The ends lost 7 bases at V and 0 bases at J; junction bases unmatched: 4. CDR3 sequence reads: CASTISGRSTDTQYF. The CDR3, as DNA: TGTGCCAGCACCATTAGCGGGAGGAGCACAGATACGCAGTATTTT.

The chain uses TRBV5-6 and TRBJ1-1; TRBD1 agrees at 7 bases. The CDR3 length is 15 residues. CDR1 and CDR2 from the germline V gene are SGHDT and YYEEEE. After removal of 4 bases from V and 0 bases from J, the junction contained 6 bases not matched to a gene. The CDR3 spells CASSVPGQMNTEAFF. The CDR3 DNA is TGTGCCAGCAGCGTACCGGGACAGATGAACACTGAAGCTTTCTTT.

To note about this clone: The sample has other DNA sequences that encode this CDR3 too. The rearrangement links TRBV19 to TRBJ1-2, with D hard to call. This CDR3 is built from 13 residues. Germline CDR1 reads LNHDA; CDR2 reads SQIVND (reference sequence). V was pared by 1 base and J by 4 bases, with 7 bases between. CDR3 bases: TGTGCCAGTAGTATAGGAGGTGGCTATGGCTACACCTTC. This gives the protein CASSIGGGYGYTF.

As regards this clone: Germline and junction disagree at one end, which may indicate a read error. The chain couples TRBV2 to TRBJ1-6, with D perhaps TRBD1 (5 bases). The CDR3 is 14 residues long. Germline V CDR1 and CDR2: SNHLY, FYNNEI. The CDR3 DNA is TGTGCCAGCATACGACAGTCCTCTAATTCACCCCTCCACTTT. Protein: CASIRQSSNSPLHF.

This chain uses TRBV10-2 with TRBJ1-1, with a weak D call TRBD1 (5 bases). The V gene's germline CDR1 is WSHSY and CDR2 SAAADI. This CDR3 is 13 amino acids long. Trimming removed 5 bases at V and 6 bases at J, with 13 bases between. CDR3 amino acids: CASSSSRGAEAFF. In nucleotides, the CDR3 is TGCGCCAGCAGTTCATCGCGGGGCGCTGAAGCTTTCTTT.

V is TRBV9 and J is TRBJ1-1, with TRBD1 matching 7 bases. The CDR3 has 12 residues. Germline V gene lookup returns CDR1 SGDLS and CDR2 YYNGEE. With V trimmed by 4 bases and J by 8 bases, 5 bases remained unmatched. This CDR3 reads CASSSGGQEAFF. The CDR3 DNA reads TGTGCCAGCAGCTCAGGGGGGCAGGAAGCTTTCTTT.